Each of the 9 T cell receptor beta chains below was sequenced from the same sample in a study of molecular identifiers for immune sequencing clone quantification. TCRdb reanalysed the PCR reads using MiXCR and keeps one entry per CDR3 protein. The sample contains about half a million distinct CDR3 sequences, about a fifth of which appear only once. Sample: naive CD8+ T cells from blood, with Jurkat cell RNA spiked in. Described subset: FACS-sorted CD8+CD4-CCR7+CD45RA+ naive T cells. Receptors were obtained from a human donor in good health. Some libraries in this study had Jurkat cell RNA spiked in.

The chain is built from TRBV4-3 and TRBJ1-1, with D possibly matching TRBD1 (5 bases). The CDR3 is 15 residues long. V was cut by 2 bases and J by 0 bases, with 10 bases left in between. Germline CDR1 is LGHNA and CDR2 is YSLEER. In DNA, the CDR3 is TGCGCCAGCAGCCAATCCCGGGGGTTGAACACTGAAGCTTTCTTT. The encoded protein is CASSQSRGLNTEAFF.

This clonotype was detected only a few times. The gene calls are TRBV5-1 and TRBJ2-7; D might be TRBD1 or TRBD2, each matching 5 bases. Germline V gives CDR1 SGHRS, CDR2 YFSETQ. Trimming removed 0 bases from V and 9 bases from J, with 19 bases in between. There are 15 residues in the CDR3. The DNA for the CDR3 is TGCGCCAGCAGCTTGGGACAAATCCTGGGGGACGGGCAGTACTTC. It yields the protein CASSLGQILGDGQYF.

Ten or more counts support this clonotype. CDR3 sequence: CASSSRQGSSYEQYF. CDR3 nucleotides: TGTGCCAGCAGCTCGAGGCAGGGTAGCTCCTACGAGCAGTACTTC. The chain couples TRBV7-9 to TRBJ2-7, with D maybe TRBD1 (5 bases). Germline CDR1 SEHNR, CDR2 FQNEAQ (reference sequence). With 4 bases removed from V and 0 bases from J, the gap between germline ends came to 13 bases. The CDR3 length is 15 residues. Filled out from reference TRBV7-9 and TRBJ2-7, the complete variable domain reads DTGVSQNPRHKITKRGQNVTFRCDPISEHNRLYWYRQTLGQGPEFLTYFQNEAQLEKSRLLSDRFSAERPKGSFSTLEIQRTEQGDSAMYLCASSSRQGSSYEQYFGPGTRLTVT.

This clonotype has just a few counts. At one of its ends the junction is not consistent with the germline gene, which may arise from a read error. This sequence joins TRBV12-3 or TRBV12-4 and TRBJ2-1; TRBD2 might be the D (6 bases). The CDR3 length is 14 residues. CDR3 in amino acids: CASSLALSYNEQFF. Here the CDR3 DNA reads TGTGCCAGCAGTCTAGCGCTTTCCTACAATGAGCAGTTCTTC.

The CDR3 reads CASSQAPSLSYNEQFF. The CDR3 bases are TGCGCCAGCAGCCAAGCTCCTAGCCTCTCCTACAATGAGCAGTTCTTC. The rearrangement joins TRBV4-1 to TRBJ2-1, with D perhaps TRBD2 (5 bases). CDR1 and CDR2 (germline): MGHRA, YSYEKL. The CDR3 runs 16 residues. V was shortened by 1 base and J by 0 bases, with 10 bases between the two germline ends.

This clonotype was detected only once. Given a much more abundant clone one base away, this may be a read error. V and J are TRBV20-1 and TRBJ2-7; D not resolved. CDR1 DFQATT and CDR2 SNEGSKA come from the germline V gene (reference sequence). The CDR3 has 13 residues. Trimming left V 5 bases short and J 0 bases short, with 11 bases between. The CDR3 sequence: CSALDVSSYEQYF. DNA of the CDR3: TGCAGTGCTTTAGACGTAAGCTCCTACGAGCAGTACTTC.

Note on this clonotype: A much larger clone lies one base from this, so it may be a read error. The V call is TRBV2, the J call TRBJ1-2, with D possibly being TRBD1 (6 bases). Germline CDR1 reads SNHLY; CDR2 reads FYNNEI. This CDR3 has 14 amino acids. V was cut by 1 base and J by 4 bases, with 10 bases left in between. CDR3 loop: CASSEDDRRYGYTF. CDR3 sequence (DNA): TGTGCCAGCAGTGAAGATGACAGGCGCTATGGCTACACCTTC.

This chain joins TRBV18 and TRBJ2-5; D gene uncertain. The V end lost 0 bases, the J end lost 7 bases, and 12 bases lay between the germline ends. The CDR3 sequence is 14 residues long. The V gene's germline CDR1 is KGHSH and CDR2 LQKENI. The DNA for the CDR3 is TGTGCCAGCTCACCACCTTCCTCGAGTTTGACCCAGTACTTC. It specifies CASSPPSSSLTQYF.

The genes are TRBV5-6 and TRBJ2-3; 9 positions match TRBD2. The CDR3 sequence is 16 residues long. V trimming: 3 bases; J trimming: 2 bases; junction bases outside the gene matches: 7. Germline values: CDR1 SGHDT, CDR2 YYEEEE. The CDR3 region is CASSSRSGGTTDTQYF. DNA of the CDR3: TGTGCCAGCAGCTCCCGGAGCGGGGGGACCACAGATACGCAGTATTTT.